What follows is one T cell receptor (beta chain) and its context. Its antigen target is currently unknown. No per-base quality is available; no much larger clone lies one base away. TCRbeta CDR3 regions were amplified from genomic DNA using the immunoSEQ Assay, a bias-controlled multiplex PCR. On the authors' methods: The number of nucleated cells in each sample was estimated by amplification of reference gene primers within the assay. Sequence reads were collapsed and filtered to measure the absolute abundance of every unique TCRbeta CDR3 rearrangement. For each sample, productive Simpson clonality was calculated as the square root of Simpson's diversity index across productive rearrangements. TCRdb took over this immuneACCESS table, retaining in-frame rearrangements with V and J assigned. Such tables are incomplete; in checked studies, under half of the missing clones stem from an unresolved V gene, and the remainder is unexplained. Clone size and the V and J calls come from that table; the DNA yielded D and trimming. The sample profile shows a few hundred thousand clones; roughly 85% of them were found once. The ten largest account for under 4% of the sample.

The source of the sample is a study of blood T cell repertoires in COVID-19 (TCRdb year 2020). About the full investigation: The collaborator samples originated in the United States, Italy and Spain and spanned the acute and convalescent phases of COVID-19. The prospective study material was composed of cDNA or gDNA derived from T cells, B-cell-depleted T cells, or PBMCs. Subjects who had been exposed to COVID-19, were actively infected with it, or had recovered from it provided the deeply sampled blood TCRbeta repertoires that made up the dataset. A freely available public database, intended as a resource for researchers studying the immune response to SARS-CoV-2, is where the repertoires were released. The samples were drawn from the first 160 participants of the ongoing ImmuneRACE study and from 950 to 1,500 subjects provided by 6 global collaborators. The sample metadata nearly always contained a de-identified subject ID, COVID-19 status, age in years and sex. Where available, HLA class I and class II types were obtained from metadata supplied by the sample provider rather than from assay-based typing.

Whole blood was collected in K2EDTA tubes by collaborating institutions according to the institutions' own protocols. Collaborator samples were shipped for TCRbeta analysis as frozen whole blood, isolated PBMCs, or DNA extracted from either sample type. The research as a whole found: The quantity of clinical and demographic metadata differed by source and by participant and was supplied without curation.

The sample comprised peripheral blood. The source is a woman aged 18-30 years with acute or convalescent COVID-19.

The sequenced DNA: TGTGCCAGCAGGTTGGACAGGGCAAGCTCCTACGAGCAGTACTTC. It translates to CASRLDRASSYEQYF. The chain joins TRBV6-5 to TRBJ2-7; 8 bases in the junction line up with TRBD1. Sequences MNHEY (CDR1) and SVGAGI (CDR2) are obtained from the germline V gene. After removal of 6 bases from V and 0 bases from J, the junction retains 7 bases not matched to a gene. Its CDR3 holds 15 amino acids, cysteine through phenylalanine. Only the CDR3 DNA stays, 45 bases, in frame from base 1.